Each of the 25 T cell receptor beta chains below was sequenced from the same sample in a study of T-cell memory formation after mild COVID-19 (dated by TCRdb to 2020 to 2022). The library came from 5' RACE. TCRdb lists the instrument as Illumina NovaSeq 6000. The public reads were quality trimmed at Q25 with fastp and then assembled into clones with MiXCR by TCRdb, keeping productive beta chains. CDR3 protein sequences are deduplicated, and each keeps its most common genes and DNA. The sample table records hundreds of thousands of distinct CDR3 sequences; about 13% of these occur just once. About 20% of the sample goes to the ten largest clones. The specimen sequenced was PBMCs or a T cell subset sorted from them (not recorded which). These receptors were taken from a man between 18 and 29 years old who had mild COVID-19 (a few samples of this study predate the infection). The sample titles of this study are shuffled in the database, so cell type and time point are left out; the donor was told from shared clones.

This clonotype was counted many times. The V call is TRBV7-6, the J call TRBJ2-1; 7 bases fit TRBD2. Unmatched junction bases numbered 4, after V lost 1 base and J lost 4 bases. CDR1 and CDR2 from the germline V gene are SGHVS and FNYEAQ. The CDR3 is made up of 15 amino acids. CDR3 DNA sequence: TGTGCCAGCAGCTTAGGTGGCGGGAGATACAATGAGCAGTTCTTC. Translation gives CASSLGGGRYNEQFF.

This clonotype was detected only once. The chain employs TRBV9 and TRBJ2-1; TRBD1 is a possible D gene (5 bases). CDR3 length: 14 residues. Germline-derived CDR1 and CDR2 are SGDLS and YYNGEE. V was shortened by 1 base and J by 1 base, with 6 bases between the two germline ends. The CDR3 DNA reads as TGTGCCAGCAGCGTACAGGGTTCCTACAATGAGCAGTTCTTC. It specifies CASSVQGSYNEQFF.

The chain has TRBV10-3 and TRBJ2-7; 9 nucleotides line up with TRBD2. The V gene's germline CDR1 is ENHRY and CDR2 SYGVKD. The CDR3 is made up of 13 amino acids. V shed 9 bases, J shed 0 bases, and the junction held 3 bases outside the gene matches. CDR3 sequence reads: CAMASGDSYEQYF. The DNA of the CDR3 is TGTGCCATGGCTAGCGGGGACTCCTACGAGCAGTACTTC.

The chain is built from TRBV4-1 and TRBJ1-5; the D gene is possibly TRBD1 (5 bases). CDR1 is MGHRA and CDR2 is YSYEKL in the germline V gene. The CDR3 sequence is 16 residues long. V was trimmed by 4 bases and J by 0 bases, leaving 13 bases between them. The CDR3 nucleotides are TGCGCCAGCAGCCCGAGGGGCCGGGTTAGCAATCAGCCCCAGCATTTT. Translated: CASSPRGRVSNQPQHF.

This chain connects TRBV6-2 or TRBV6-3 to TRBJ2-3, with D perhaps assigned TRBD1 or TRBD2 (5 bases each). The CDR3 is 15 amino acids. CDR1 and CDR2 from the germline V gene are MNHEY and SVGEGT. Between the trimmed V and J ends, which lost 2 bases and 0 bases, there was a span of 9 bases. In DNA, the CDR3 is TGTGCCAGCAGTTACAACCGGGACAGCACAGATACGCAGTATTTT. Its protein is CASSYNRDSTDTQYF.

The chain joins TRBV4-1 to TRBJ2-3; 7 bases align to TRBD2. J was trimmed by 6 bases and V by 4 bases; bases with no gene match: 10. The CDR3 extends over 15 amino acids. CDR1 MGHRA and CDR2 YSYEKL come from the germline V gene. CDR3 protein: CASSLSSGEGDTQYF. The CDR3 DNA sequence: TGCGCCAGCAGCCTCTCCAGCGGGGAGGGGGATACGCAGTATTTT.

The table lists this clonotype with a few counts. The chain is built from TRBV5-6 and TRBJ2-7, with 9 bases identical to TRBD1. This CDR3 comprises 15 residues. With 2 bases clipped from V and 2 bases from J, the junction kept 5 bases outside the gene matches. In germline, CDR1 is SGHDT, CDR2 YYEEEE. CDR3 protein: CASSFRWTGAYEQYV. For the CDR3, the DNA is TGTGCCAGCAGCTTTCGGTGGACAGGGGCCTACGAGCAGTACGTC.

This clonotype was detected a few times. The gene calls are TRBV4-3 and TRBJ2-7, with no clear D. Looked up from germline, CDR1 is LGHNA and CDR2 is YSLEER. The CDR3 covers 13 residues. V lost 0 bases and J 7 bases, leaving 10 bases between the germline ends. The CDR3 is CASSQDLAWEQYF. DNA of the CDR3: TGCGCCAGCAGCCAAGATCTCGCGTGGGAGCAGTACTTC.

The table lists this clonotype with a few counts. This chain joins TRBV25-1 and TRBJ2-3; 8 bases are shared with TRBD2. Germline values: CDR1 MGHDK, CDR2 SYGVNS. CDR3 size: 14 residues. The ends lost 6 bases at V and 5 bases at J; junction bases unmatched: 7. This chain's CDR3 is CASREPGGRDTQYF. In DNA form, the CDR3 reads TGTGCCAGCAGGGAACCGGGGGGGAGAGATACGCAGTATTTT.

This rearrangement joins TRBV9 to TRBJ2-5; TRBD1 is a possible D gene (5 bases). This CDR3 has 15 residues. Trimming took off 3 bases at V and 2 bases at J, with 14 bases between the two ends. Germline V gives CDR1 SGDLS, CDR2 YYNGEE. The CDR3: CASSDQQGPQETQYF. DNA for the CDR3: TGTGCCAGCAGCGACCAGCAGGGCCCGCAAGAGACCCAGTACTTC.

J is TRBJ1-1 and V is TRBV2; D perhaps matches TRBD1 (5 bases). CDR1 and CDR2 from the germline V gene are SNHLY and FYNNEI. Deletions cut 8 bases from V and 3 bases from J, with 10 bases between. The length of the CDR3 is 12 residues. CDR3 residues: CASGGDYTEAFF. Written as DNA, the CDR3 is TGTGCCAGCGGGGGGGATTACACTGAAGCTTTCTTT.

This chain joins TRBV4-1 and TRBJ2-2, with D tentatively TRBD2 (6 bases). V lost 1 base and J 6 bases, leaving 12 bases between the germline ends. The CDR3 loop spans 15 amino acids. Per the germline V gene, CDR1 is MGHRA and CDR2 is YSYEKL. As DNA, the CDR3 is TGCGCCAGCAGCCAAGGTTGGGAGGCGGCCGGGGAGCTGTTTTTT. The encoded protein is CASSQGWEAAGELFF.

This clonotype was counted many times. This chain links TRBV12-3 or TRBV12-4 with TRBJ1-5; D perhaps matches TRBD1 (6 bases). V lost 4 bases and J 1 base, leaving 8 bases between the germline ends. The CDR3 has 14 residues. CDR3 nucleotide sequence: TGTGCCAGCAGTTCCAGGGGCAGCAATCAGCCCCAGCATTTT. It translates to CASSSRGSNQPQHF.

This clonotype was detected ten times or more. V is TRBV6-5 and J is TRBJ1-1; D remains unclear. V was trimmed by 2 bases and J by 0 bases, leaving 4 bases between them. CDR1 MNHEY and CDR2 SVGAGI come from the germline V gene. This CDR3 contains 13 residues. CDR3 nucleotides: TGTGCCAGCAGTTACAAGATGAACACTGAAGCTTTCTTT. It encodes CASSYKMNTEAFF.

This clonotype appeared a few times. This chain joins TRBV19 and TRBJ2-1; 10 nucleotides align to TRBD2. The germline V gene encodes CDR1 LNHDA and CDR2 SQIVND (reference sequence). The CDR3 sequence is 16 residues long. The junction had 7 bases not matched to a gene; V was cut back by 0 bases and J by 8 bases. The CDR3 nucleotides read TGTGCCAGTAGTATAGATGGAGCGGGGGGGCACTATGAGCAGTTCTTC. It encodes CASSIDGAGGHYEQFF.

This clonotype was counted ten times or more. The chain links TRBV13 to TRBJ2-7; D not certain. V lost 4 bases and J lost 3, with 7 bases in between. The CDR3 spans 12 residues. Per germline, CDR1 PRHDT and CDR2 FYEKMQ (reference sequence). CDR3 in DNA: TGTGCCAGCAGCTATACTGGCTACGAGCAGTACTTC. This sequence encodes CASSYTGYEQYF. Combining the CDR3 with reference TRBV13 and TRBJ2-7 gives the whole variable domain AAGVIQSPRHLIKEKRETATLKCYPIPRHDTVYWYQQGPGQDPQFLISFYEKMQSDKGSIPDRFSAQQFSDYHSELNMSSLELGDSALYFCASSYTGYEQYFGPGTRLTVT.

This clonotype was counted a few times. The rearrangement links TRBV5-6 to TRBJ2-5; 9 nucleotides match TRBD2. The CDR3 has 14 amino acids. The germline gives CDR1 SGHDT, CDR2 YYEEEE. J was trimmed by 1 base and V by 7 bases; bases with no gene match: 5. The CDR3, as DNA: TGTGCCAGCCAGAGCGGGGGGCCCCAAGAGACCCAGTACTTC. Residues: CASQSGGPQETQYF.

V and J are TRBV6-5 and TRBJ1-2; a weak D match, TRBD1 (6 bases). V was cut by 6 bases and J by 4 bases, with 12 bases left in between. This CDR3 has 13 residues. Germline V gene data show CDR1 as MNHEY and CDR2 as SVGAGI. In DNA, the CDR3 is TGTGCCAGCAGACCCGGACAGCTCTATGGCTACACCTTC. Encoded protein: CASRPGQLYGYTF.

This clonotype has a handful of counts. The chain employs TRBV5-1 and TRBJ1-4; D may be TRBD1 (5 bases). This CDR3 comprises 14 residues. V was trimmed by 0 bases and J by 7 bases, leaving 10 bases between them. The V gene's germline CDR1 is SGHRS and CDR2 YFSETQ. The CDR3 sequence: CASSLVWGGEKLFF. The CDR3 DNA reads TGCGCCAGCAGCTTGGTCTGGGGGGGTGAAAAACTGTTTTTT.

This clonotype was seen at least ten times. The chain is built from TRBV6-5 and TRBJ1-5; D gene unclear. From germline, CDR1 is MNHEY and CDR2 SVGAGI. Trimming left V 7 bases short and J 2 bases short, with 15 bases between. The CDR3 spans 15 residues. The CDR3 DNA sequence: TGTGCCAGCATCCTCCTCCGGTGGGGCAATCAGCCCCAGCATTTT. Its translation is CASILLRWGNQPQHF.

This clonotype was seen ten or more times. V and J are TRBV18 and TRBJ2-6; no clear D. Looked up from germline, CDR1 is KGHSH and CDR2 is LQKENI. Trimming removed 1 base from V and 1 base from J, with 5 bases in between. The CDR3 sequence is 15 residues long. CDR3 in amino acids: CASSPQESGANVLTF. The CDR3 coding sequence is TGTGCCAGCTCACCACAAGAATCTGGGGCCAACGTCCTGACTTTC.

This clonotype has just a few counts. The CDR3 here is CASSVDLLDTQYF. DNA for the CDR3: TGTGCCAGCAGCGTTGACTTGTTGGATACGCAGTATTTT. V and J are TRBV7-2 and TRBJ2-3; D unresolved. V was trimmed by 5 bases and J by 6 bases, leaving 12 bases between them. CDR3 length: 13 amino acids. CDR1 is SGHTA and CDR2 is FQGNSA in the germline V gene.

This clonotype has at least ten counts. This sequence joins TRBV7-2 and TRBJ2-1, with D maybe TRBD2 (6 bases). V was shortened by 5 bases and J by 3 bases, with 14 bases between the two germline ends. This CDR3 has 15 residues. Germline lookup yields CDR1 SGHTA and CDR2 FQGNSA. CDR3 bases: TGTGCCAGCAGCCCAGTGGGGGGTTTCTACAATGAGCAGTTCTTC. Translating it yields CASSPVGGFYNEQFF.

The chain combines TRBV27 with TRBJ1-4; a weak D match, TRBD1 (5 bases). V was shortened by 5 bases and J by 5 bases, with 12 bases between the two germline ends. In germline, CDR1 is MNHEY, CDR2 SMNVEV (reference sequence). CDR3 length equals 14 residues. CDR3 sequence (DNA): TGTGCCAGCAGTGTCGGGACCCACAATGAAAAACTGTTTTTT. It specifies CASSVGTHNEKLFF.

The chain links TRBV7-3 to TRBJ2-3; D gene uncertain. Germline CDR1 reads SGHTA; CDR2 reads FQGTGA. The CDR3 runs to 12 residues. V was cut by 4 bases and J by 7 bases, with 9 bases left in between. The CDR3 is CASSSNTNTQYF. CDR3 sequence (DNA): TGTGCCAGCAGCTCCAATACGAATACGCAGTATTTT.